This entry lists 25 T cell receptor beta chains sequenced from one sample in a study of control samples from healthy donors and cancer patients (TCRdb year 2020). The library was prepared using the immunoSEQ multiplex PCR assay. In its TCRdb copy, this immuneACCESS table keeps in-frame sequences only and misses some clones. Where compared with another copy, unresolved V genes explain less than half of these, and the others have no known cause. The sample table holds some 150,000 clones, of which over 95% were seen once. The biggest ten clones account for approximately 0.93% of the sample. The specimen was blood. These receptors all come from a woman in her twenties or thirties in good health.

This sequence joins TRBV7-9 and TRBJ1-2; tentatively, D is TRBD1 (5 bases). CDR3 length equals 15 residues. CDR1 SEHNR and CDR2 FQNEAQ come from the germline V gene (reference sequence). Trimming pared 5 bases from V and 4 bases from J, leaving 17 bases between. For the CDR3, the DNA is TGTGCCAGCAGCCCTTTTGACGGCAGGGCCTATGGCTACACCTTC. Translated, it gives CASSPFDGRAYGYTF.

V and J are TRBV2 and TRBJ1-3; no firm D call. Germline assignment: CDR1 SNHLY and CDR2 FYNNEI. Between the trimmed V and J ends, which lost 4 bases and 4 bases, there was a span of 11 bases. The CDR3 length is 14 residues. The CDR3 coding sequence is TGTGCCAGCAGTGCATCAGGTGGCGGAAACACCATATATTTT. This codes for CASSASGGGNTIYF. Variable domain in full (rest from reference TRBV2 and TRBJ1-3): EPEVTQTPSHQVTQMGQEVILRCVPISNHLYFYWYRQILGQKVEFLVSFYNNEISEKSEIFDDQFSVERPDGSNFTLKIRSTKLEDSAMYFCASSASGGGNTIYFGEGSWLTVV.

This clone was seen once. The J gene is TRBJ1-4, the V gene TRBV9, with 10 bases aligning to TRBD1. V trimming: 0 bases; J trimming: 7 bases; junction bases outside the gene matches: 0. The CDR3 extends over 14 amino acids. The V gene's germline CDR1 is SGDLS and CDR2 YYNGEE. The CDR3 DNA reads TGTGCCAGCAGCGTAGGACAGGGGGCTGAAAAACTGTTTTTT. Protein: CASSVGQGAEKLFF.

The rearrangement uses TRBV24-1 and TRBJ2-2; D tentatively fits TRBD1 or TRBD2 (5 bases each). The V and J ends lost 4 bases and 1 base respectively, with 9 bases between them. The CDR3 is 15 residues long. From germline, CDR1 is KGHDR and CDR2 SFDVKD. CDR3 sequence (DNA): TGTGCCACCAGTGACAGGGACGAGAACACCGGGGAGCTGTTTTTT. Translated: CATSDRDENTGELFF.

This clone was seen only once. This chain joins TRBV12-3 or TRBV12-4 and TRBJ1-5, with D perhaps matching TRBD1 (5 bases). This CDR3 has 12 residues. Trimming pared 5 bases from V and 7 bases from J, leaving 9 bases between. The chain's CDR3 is CASSTRVQPQHF. CDR3 in DNA: TGTGCCAGCAGTACCAGGGTCCAGCCCCAGCATTTT.

This rearrangement joins TRBV28 to TRBJ1-1, with D possibly being TRBD1 (5 bases). CDR3 length equals 15 residues. V was pared by 7 bases and J by 5 bases, with 20 bases between. Germline V gene data show CDR1 as MDHEN and CDR2 as SYDVKM. As DNA, the CDR3 is TGTGCCAGCAACCGAGGCGGGGGTTTACGGACTGAAGCTTTCTTT. It yields the protein CASNRGGGLRTEAFF.

The chain has TRBV9 and TRBJ1-6, with D unresolved. The V gene lost 0 bases and the J gene lost 0 bases, with 4 bases spanning the gap. From germline, CDR1 is SGDLS and CDR2 YYNGEE. The CDR3 is made up of 15 amino acids. The CDR3 sequence is CASSVEGSYNSPLHF. The CDR3 DNA reads TGTGCCAGCAGCGTAGAGGGCTCCTATAATTCACCCCTCCACTTT.

The CDR3 loop is CAISGGRNYGYTF. CDR3 nucleotides: TGTGCCATCAGTGGGGGGAGAAACTATGGCTACACCTTC. The chain uses TRBV10-3 and TRBJ1-2, with a weak D call TRBD1 (5 bases). Germline CDR1 is ENHRY and CDR2 is SYGVKD. The germline V and J ends were trimmed by 4 bases and 2 bases, with 8 bases remaining between them. The CDR3 covers 13 residues.

The chain links TRBV6-5 to TRBJ2-2; TRBD1 might be the D (6 bases). The germline V and J ends were trimmed by 5 bases and 7 bases, with 14 bases remaining between them. The CDR3 has 14 residues. Looked up from germline, CDR1 is MNHEY and CDR2 is SVGAGI. CDR3 region: CASSRTVGSGELFF. The CDR3 nucleotides are TGTGCCAGCAGTAGGACAGTTGGTAGCGGGGAGCTGTTTTTT.

The V call is TRBV7-3, the J call TRBJ1-6; the D is unclear. Trimming took 5 bases from V and 14 from J, leaving 16 bases between them. The germline gives CDR1 SGHTA, CDR2 FQGTGA. This CDR3 is built from 13 residues. DNA of the CDR3: TGTGCCAGCAGCCCTGGGCCGAGGCAGGCCCTCCACTTT. Residues: CASSPGPRQALHF.

J is TRBJ2-2 and V is TRBV5-1; maybe TRBD2 (5 bases). CDR1 is SGHRS and CDR2 is YFSETQ in the germline V gene. Between the trimmed V and J ends, which lost 2 bases and 7 bases, there was a span of 15 bases. The CDR3 covers 15 residues. CDR3 DNA: TGCGCCAGCAGCTTTCAGATAGGCAGCGGCGGGGAGCTGTTTTTT. It yields the protein CASSFQIGSGGELFF.

The J gene is TRBJ2-2, the V gene TRBV6-5; TRBD2 matches at 7 bases. Losses at the gene ends were 5 bases for V and 7 bases for J; bases not matched to a gene: 7. Germline V gene sequence: CDR1 MNHEY, CDR2 SVGAGI. The CDR3 is 14 residues long. CDR3: CASSPRAGVGELFF. DNA of the CDR3: TGTGCCAGCAGTCCCCGGGCGGGGGTCGGGGAGCTGTTTTTT.

This rearrangement joins TRBV5-4 to TRBJ1-6, with D perhaps matching TRBD1 (6 bases). CDR1 is SGHNT and CDR2 is YYREEE in the germline V gene (reference sequence). V shed 5 bases and J shed 11 bases, with 17 bases lying between them. The CDR3 runs 14 residues. This chain's CDR3 is CASRRGVVEAPLHF. The DNA of the CDR3 is TGTGCCAGCAGAAGGGGGGTCGTCGAGGCACCCCTCCACTTT.

The rearrangement uses TRBV18 and TRBJ2-7, with D possibly TRBD2 on 6 matching bases. The germline V and J ends were trimmed by 0 bases and 3 bases, with 12 bases remaining between them. Germline V gene data show CDR1 as KGHSH and CDR2 as LQKENI. The CDR3 sequence is 15 residues long. The CDR3 sequence is CASSPPNGAGYEQYF. DNA for the CDR3: TGTGCCAGCTCACCACCGAACGGAGCGGGCTACGAGCAGTACTTC.

This clone was observed a single time. The chain is built from TRBV18 and TRBJ1-2, with D tentatively TRBD1 (5 bases). Germline CDR1 KGHSH, CDR2 LQKENI. CDR3 length equals 19 residues. The V end lost 3 bases, the J end lost 2 bases, and 25 bases lay between the germline ends. The CDR3 DNA reads as TGTGCCAGCTCACCGGAGGCTTGGGCCAGGGCCGGGGCCAACTATGGCTACACCTTC. As protein: CASSPEAWARAGANYGYTF.

The rearrangement links TRBV2 to TRBJ1-5, with 7 bases identical to TRBD1. The CDR3 covers 19 residues. Germline V lookup: CDR1 SNHLY, CDR2 FYNNEI. Trimming removed 2 bases from V and 3 bases from J; junction bases left unmatched: 16. In DNA, the CDR3 is TGTGCCAGCAGTGAATTGGCTACAGGGGCTGATGGTTTCAATCAGCCCCAGCATTTT. Translated: CASSELATGADGFNQPQHF.

The CDR3 region has the DNA TGTGCCAGCAGCGCCCGGGGGGTAAGCAATAATTCACCCCTCCACTTT. It is translated as CASSARGVSNNSPLHF. The J gene is TRBJ1-6, the V gene TRBV9, with a weak D call TRBD1 (5 bases). CDR3 length: 16 amino acids. V lost 3 bases to trimming and J lost 5 bases, with 15 bases between them. Germline CDR1 and CDR2: SGDLS and YYNGEE.

The chain couples TRBV28 to TRBJ2-7; possibly TRBD2 for D (6 bases). Trimming stripped 7 bases from V and 3 bases from J, with 19 bases between. This CDR3 region has 15 residues. Per germline, CDR1 MDHEN and CDR2 SYDVKM. CDR3 nucleotides: TGTGCCAGCAACCCAGGGACTCTATTTGGCTACGAGCAGTACTTC. This translates into CASNPGTLFGYEQYF.

For the CDR3, the DNA is TGTGCCAGTAGTCTGAGGGGCGGCGGAATTCGAAAACTGTTTTTT. Protein: CASSLRGGGIRKLFF. The chain carries TRBV19 and TRBJ1-4; tentatively, D is TRBD1 (5 bases). CDR1 is LNHDA, CDR2 SQIVND, per germline (reference sequence). The V end lost 5 bases, the J end lost 10 bases, and 20 bases lay between the germline ends. This CDR3 comprises 15 residues. The whole variable domain, remainder taken from reference TRBV19 and TRBJ1-4, is DGGITQSPKYLFRKEGQNVTLSCEQNLNHDAMYWYRQDPGQGLRLIYYSQIVNDFQKGDIAEGYSVSREKKESFPLTVTSAQKNPTAFYLCASSLRGGGIRKLFFGSGTQLSVL.

The chain uses TRBV27 and TRBJ1-2; 9 positions match TRBD1. This CDR3 is built from 15 residues. CDR1 is MNHEY, CDR2 SMNVEV, per germline (reference sequence). The V gene end was trimmed by 6 bases and the J gene end by 2 bases; junction bases not matched to a gene: 7. CDR3 amino acids: CASSRQGVKNYGYTF. Here the CDR3 DNA reads TGTGCCAGCAGCAGACAGGGGGTAAAAAACTATGGCTACACCTTC.

J is TRBJ2-7 and V is TRBV6-5; 8 bases line up with TRBD1. From germline, CDR1 is MNHEY and CDR2 SVGAGI. After removal of 0 bases from V and 4 bases from J, the junction contained 5 bases not matched to a gene. This CDR3 has 15 amino acids. The CDR3 spells CASSYSQGAVYEQYF. DNA of the CDR3: TGTGCCAGCAGTTACTCGCAGGGGGCCGTTTACGAGCAGTACTTC.

This sequence joins TRBV7-5 and TRBJ2-2; the table's D call of TRBD2 was not tested on the DNA. TRBV7-5 is shown as a pseudogene. The CDR3 is made up of 17 amino acids. CDR3 residues: CARSLLARDSYVGELFF. CDR3 in DNA: TGTGCCAGAAGCTTATTAGCACGGGACTCATACGTTGGGGAGCTGTTTTTT.

In its sample, this clone was seen once. The chain joins TRBV2 to TRBJ1-2; 11 nucleotides agree with TRBD1. Germline CDR1 is SNHLY and CDR2 is FYNNEI. This CDR3 is built from 15 residues. V gave up 5 bases and J gave up 4 bases; unmatched junction bases: 6. CDR3 in DNA: TGTGCCAGCAGTCAAAGGACAGGGGGCTCCTATGGCTACACCTTC. Protein product: CASSQRTGGSYGYTF. The whole variable domain, remainder taken from reference TRBV2 and TRBJ1-2, is EPEVTQTPSHQVTQMGQEVILRCVPISNHLYFYWYRQILGQKVEFLVSFYNNEISEKSEIFDDQFSVERPDGSNFTLKIRSTKLEDSAMYFCASSQRTGGSYGYTFGSGTRLTVV.

This clone occurred once. The chain couples TRBV19 to TRBJ2-2, with D hard to call. Germline V CDR1 and CDR2: LNHDA, SQIVND (reference sequence). V was clipped by 5 bases and J by 0 bases, with 13 bases between them. The CDR3 extends over 16 amino acids. In nucleotides, the CDR3 is TGTGCCAGTAGTCTCCGGGCACAGACGAACACCGGGGAGCTGTTTTTT. Amino acid sequence: CASSLRAQTNTGELFF.

The chain carries TRBV5-4 and TRBJ1-4; tentative D call: TRBD1 (6 bases). The CDR3 is 15 residues long. CDR1 and CDR2 from the germline V gene are SGHNT and YYREEE (reference sequence). V shed 4 bases and J shed 0 bases, with 10 bases lying between them. The CDR3 DNA follows: TGTGCCAGCAGCCCGGACAGAGCAACTAATGAAAAACTGTTTTTT. Translating it yields CASSPDRATNEKLFF.